These T cell receptor beta chains were read from a single sample in a study of OX40 agonist ivuxolimab in advanced cancers. Clones were read by immunoSEQ multiplex PCR, and TCRdb kept only the in-frame ones, dropping some. This sample has about 81,000 clones, with roughly 80% found just once. Sequencing was performed on CD4+ or CD8+ T cells sorted from blood, taken in a trial of the OX40 agonist ivuxolimab. Source of these receptors: an adult with an advanced solid tumor such as melanoma, head and neck, liver or kidney cancer. Both conserved end residues are trimmed from each CDR3.

TRBV14 ASSQGVPDTQY
TRBV15 ATSRGGTGTDNQPQH
TRBV12-5 ASGLGDSFYGYT
TRBV5-1 ASRWATSTDTQY
TRBV10-3 AIGSGRGADTQY
TRBV15 ATSRVDGKTLSSYNEQF
TRBV5-1 ASSLVTSGGGTDTQY
TRBV28 ASSGGGAQETQY
TRBV9 ASSASQETQY
TRBV7-8 ASSLGLAGTYEQY
TRBV7-9 ASSLPKRQGYGYT
TRBV7-2 ASSLGSRGGTDTQY
TRBV28 ASSPSTGFGEQF
TRBV7-9 ASSFEQAKNIQY
TRBV7-2 ASSPTGTAGNYEQY
TRBV11-2 ASSLDRGKTEAF
TRBV28 ASLRPWTSGGELF
TRBV6-1 ASSDPGLAGTAEEDTQY
TRBV2 ASNQTGARAETQY
TRBV5-6 ASGQEPPAYNEQF
TRBV6-1 ASLEKATNYGYT
TRBV7-3 ASSPQFHRTSPYEQY
TRBV14 ASSLQGNTGELF
TRBV20-1 SASIWPSMH
TRBV20-1 STRGSYEQY
TRBV5-6 ASSFTPTGRDGYT
TRBV2 ASSADQLNTEAF
TRBV2 ASSKGTSGPYNEQF
TRBV27 ASSLGGPYTEAF
TRBV9 ASSVGTVITGDTQY
TRBV10-3 AISPGQGAYNEQF
TRBV5-1 ASTREGRGTNEKLF
TRBV5-6 ASSLILGNYGYT
TRBV9 ASSPAGAGTGELF
TRBV7-6 ASSPGRSNTIY
TRBV14 ASSQDWLAGEETQY
TRBV28 ASRSGDYGTGELF
TRBV18 ASSPRGQGDYGYT
TRBV7-2 ASSPRQGRRDTQY
TRBV2 ASSLGTGPYEQY
TRBV7-6 ASSLAQGNTIY
TRBV5-4 ASSVGAWETQY
TRBV2 ASGRQTGRTDTQY
TRBV9 ASSVGGGRALDEQF